This T cell receptor (beta chain) stems from a study of blood T cell repertoires in COVID-19. The overall study: COVID-19 samples, acute and convalescent, were from the United States, Italy and Spain. Sample material is recorded as cDNA or gDNA derived from T cells, B-cell-depleted T cells, or PBMCs.

Per the study methods: Quantification of nucleated cells was approximated via reference gene primer amplification. The method was immunoSEQ multiplex PCR; TCRdb's version includes in-frame clones alone and lacks a portion of them. The V and J calls and clone size were taken over from that table, and D and trimming were inferred from the DNA. The table lists 120,000 or so clones, about two thirds of them singletons. The sequencing input was peripheral blood. This sequence originates from a human donor with acute or convalescent COVID-19. The donor label of this sample is uncertain.

The CDR3 DNA sequence: TGTGCCAGCAGCTTACGGGATAGCTCCTACAATGAGCAGTTCTTC. Encoded protein: CASSLRDSSYNEQFF. The rearrangement links TRBV11-2 to TRBJ2-1, with a possible D match to TRBD2 (5 bases). Germline CDR1 SGHAT, CDR2 FQNNGV. This CDR3 contains 15 residues. Trimming shortened V by 2 bases and J by 0 bases, and 8 bases separated the two germline ends.